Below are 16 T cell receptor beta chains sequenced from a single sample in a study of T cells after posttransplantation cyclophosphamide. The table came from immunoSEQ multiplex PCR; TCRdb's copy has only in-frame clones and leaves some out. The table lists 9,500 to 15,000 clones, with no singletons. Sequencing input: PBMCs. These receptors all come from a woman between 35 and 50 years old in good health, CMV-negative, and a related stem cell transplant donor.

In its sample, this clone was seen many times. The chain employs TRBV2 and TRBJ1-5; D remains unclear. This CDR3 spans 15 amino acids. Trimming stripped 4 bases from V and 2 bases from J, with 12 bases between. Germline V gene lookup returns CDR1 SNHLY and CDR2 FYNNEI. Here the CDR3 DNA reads TGTGCCAGCAGTGCAAGAGCGCTTGGCAATCAGCCCCAGCATTTT. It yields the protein CASSARALGNQPQHF. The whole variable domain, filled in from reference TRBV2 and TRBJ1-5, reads EPEVTQTPSHQVTQMGQEVILRCVPISNHLYFYWYRQILGQKVEFLVSFYNNEISEKSEIFDDQFSVERPDGSNFTLKIRSTKLEDSAMYFCASSARALGNQPQHFGDGTRLSIL.

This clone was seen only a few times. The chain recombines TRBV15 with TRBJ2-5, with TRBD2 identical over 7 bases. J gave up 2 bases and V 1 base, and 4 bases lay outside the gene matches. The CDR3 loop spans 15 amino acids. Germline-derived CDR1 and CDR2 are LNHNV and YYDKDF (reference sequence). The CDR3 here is CATSRAAGIQETQYF. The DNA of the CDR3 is TGTGCCACCAGCAGAGCAGCGGGAATTCAAGAGACCCAGTACTTC.

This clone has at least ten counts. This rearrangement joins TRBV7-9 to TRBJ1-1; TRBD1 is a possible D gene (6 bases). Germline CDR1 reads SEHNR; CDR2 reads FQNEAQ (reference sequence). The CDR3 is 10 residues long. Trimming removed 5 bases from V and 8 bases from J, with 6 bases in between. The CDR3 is CASSGGEAFF. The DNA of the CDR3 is TGTGCCAGCAGCGGGGGCGAAGCTTTCTTT. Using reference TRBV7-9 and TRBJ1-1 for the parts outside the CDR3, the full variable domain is DTGVSQNPRHKITKRGQNVTFRCDPISEHNRLYWYRQTLGQGPEFLTYFQNEAQLEKSRLLSDRFSAERPKGSFSTLEIQRTEQGDSAMYLCASSGGEAFFGQGTRLTVV.

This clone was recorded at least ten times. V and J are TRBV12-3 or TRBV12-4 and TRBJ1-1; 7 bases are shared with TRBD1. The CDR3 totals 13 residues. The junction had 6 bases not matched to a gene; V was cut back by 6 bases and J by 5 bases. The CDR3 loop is CASRHLTGTEAFF. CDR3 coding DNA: TGTGCCAGCAGGCACCTGACAGGGACTGAAGCTTTCTTT.

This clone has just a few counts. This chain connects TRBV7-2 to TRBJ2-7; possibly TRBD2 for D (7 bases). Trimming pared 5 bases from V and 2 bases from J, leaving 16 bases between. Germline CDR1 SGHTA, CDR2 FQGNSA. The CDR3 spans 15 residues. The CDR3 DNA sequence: TGTGCCAGCAGCCCTGGGGGGGCGGAAACCTACGAGCAGTACTTC. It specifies CASSPGGAETYEQYF.

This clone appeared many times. The DNA for the CDR3 is TGCGCCAGCAGCTTGGAAGGACACTTGAACACTGAAGCTTTCTTT. The encoded protein is CASSLEGHLNTEAFF. This chain links TRBV5-1 with TRBJ1-1, with D tentatively TRBD1 (5 bases). The CDR3 runs 15 residues. The germline V gene encodes CDR1 SGHRS and CDR2 YFSETQ. V lost 0 bases and J lost 0, with 9 bases in between.

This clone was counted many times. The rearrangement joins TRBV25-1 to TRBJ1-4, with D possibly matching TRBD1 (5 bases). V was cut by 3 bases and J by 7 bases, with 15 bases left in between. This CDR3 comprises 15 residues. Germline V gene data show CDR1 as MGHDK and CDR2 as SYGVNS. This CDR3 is CASSDQTGPVEKLFF. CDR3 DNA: TGTGCCAGCAGTGATCAAACAGGTCCCGTTGAAAAACTGTTTTTT.

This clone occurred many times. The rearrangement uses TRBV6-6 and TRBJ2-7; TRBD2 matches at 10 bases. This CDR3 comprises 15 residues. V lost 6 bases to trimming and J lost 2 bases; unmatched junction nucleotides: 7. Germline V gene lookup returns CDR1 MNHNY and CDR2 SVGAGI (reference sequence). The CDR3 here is CASRASGGAAYEQYF. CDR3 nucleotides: TGTGCCAGCAGGGCTAGCGGGGGAGCCGCCTACGAGCAGTACTTC.

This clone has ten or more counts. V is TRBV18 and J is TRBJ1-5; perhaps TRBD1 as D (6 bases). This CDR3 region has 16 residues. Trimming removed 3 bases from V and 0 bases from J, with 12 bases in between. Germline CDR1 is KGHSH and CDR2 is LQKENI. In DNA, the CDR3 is TGTGCCAGCTCACCTCCACAGGGAGGTAGCAATCAGCCCCAGCATTTT. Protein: CASSPPQGGSNQPQHF.

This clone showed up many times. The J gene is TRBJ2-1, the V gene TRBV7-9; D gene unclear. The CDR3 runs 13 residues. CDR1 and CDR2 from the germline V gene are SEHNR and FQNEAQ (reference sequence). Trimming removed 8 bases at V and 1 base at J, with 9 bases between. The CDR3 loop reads CASRPTSYNEQFF. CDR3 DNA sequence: TGTGCCAGCCGCCCTACGTCCTACAATGAGCAGTTCTTC.

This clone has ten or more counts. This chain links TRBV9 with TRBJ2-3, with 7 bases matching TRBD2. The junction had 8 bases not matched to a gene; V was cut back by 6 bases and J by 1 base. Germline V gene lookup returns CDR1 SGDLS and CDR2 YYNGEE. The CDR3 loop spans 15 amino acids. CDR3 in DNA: TGTGCCAGCAAATCCAGCGGGACCGGCACAGATACGCAGTATTTT. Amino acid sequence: CASKSSGTGTDTQYF.

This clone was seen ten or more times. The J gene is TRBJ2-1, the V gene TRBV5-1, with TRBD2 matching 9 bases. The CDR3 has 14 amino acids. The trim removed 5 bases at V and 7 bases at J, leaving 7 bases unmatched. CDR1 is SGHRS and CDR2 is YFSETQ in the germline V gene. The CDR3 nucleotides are TGCGCCAGCAGTCGACTAGCGGTTAAAAATGAGCAGTTCTTC. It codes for CASSRLAVKNEQFF.

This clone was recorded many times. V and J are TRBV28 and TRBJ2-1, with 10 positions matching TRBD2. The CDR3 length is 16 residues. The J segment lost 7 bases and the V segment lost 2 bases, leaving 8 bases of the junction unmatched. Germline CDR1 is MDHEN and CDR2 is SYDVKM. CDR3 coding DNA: TGTGCCAGCAGTTTAGATGTAGCGGGAGGACCGAATGAGCAGTTCTTC. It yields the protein CASSLDVAGGPNEQFF.

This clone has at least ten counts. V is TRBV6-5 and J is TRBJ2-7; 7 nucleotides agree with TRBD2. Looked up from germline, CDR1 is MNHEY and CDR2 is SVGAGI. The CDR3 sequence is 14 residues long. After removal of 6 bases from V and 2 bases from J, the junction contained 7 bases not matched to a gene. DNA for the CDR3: TGTGCCAGCAGGTCCTCGGGACTACCCTACGAGCAGTACTTC. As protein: CASRSSGLPYEQYF.

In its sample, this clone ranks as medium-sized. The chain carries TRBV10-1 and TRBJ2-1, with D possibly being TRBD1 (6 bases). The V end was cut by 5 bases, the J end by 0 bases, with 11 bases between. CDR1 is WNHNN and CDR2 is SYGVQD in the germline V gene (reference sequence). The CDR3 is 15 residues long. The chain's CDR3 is CASSLDSNSYNEQFF. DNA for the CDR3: TGCGCCAGCAGTTTGGACAGTAACTCCTACAATGAGCAGTTCTTC.

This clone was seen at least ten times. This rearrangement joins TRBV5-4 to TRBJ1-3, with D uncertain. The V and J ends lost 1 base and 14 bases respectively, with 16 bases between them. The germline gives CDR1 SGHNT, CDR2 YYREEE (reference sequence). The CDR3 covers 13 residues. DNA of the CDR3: TGTGCCAGCAGCTTGTGGGCAGCTCCGACCGTATATTTT. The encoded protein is CASSLWAAPTVYF.